Detailed here is one T cell receptor (beta chain). Per the germline V gene, CDR1 is SNHLY and CDR2 is FYNNEI. The CDR3 spans 13 residues. Trimming at V came to 4 bases and at J to 10 bases, leaving 6 bases not matched to a gene. This entry comes from a study of blood T cell repertoires in COVID-19. Assay used: immunoSEQ multiplex PCR; TCRdb lists only in-frame clones, some missing. The data show about 400,000 clones, with about 83% seen just once and about a tenth held by the top ten. This chain connects TRBV2 to TRBJ1-4, with 7 positions matching TRBD1. The TCR was taken from a woman aged 45-65 years who had recovered from COVID-19. Sequenced material: PBMCs or T cells enriched from blood (not recorded which). The chain's CDR3 is CASSGPGQAKLFF. The DNA of the CDR3 is TGTGCCAGCAGTGGCCCCGGACAGGCAAAACTGTTTTTT.